This TCR beta chain was obtained from a study of blood T cell repertoires in COVID-19. This CDR3 has 14 amino acids. Trimming left V 3 bases short and J 0 bases short, with 8 bases between. Germline V gene lookup returns CDR1 SGHNT and CDR2 YYREEE (reference sequence). Per the original data handling: The assay estimated nucleated cells by amplifying reference gene primers. Generated by immunoSEQ multiplex PCR, the TCRdb table keeps only in-frame clones and is missing some. V and J calls and clone size follow that table, whereas D and trimming were derived from the DNA. The table shows fewer than 85,000 clones, with more than 75% occurring only once.

The gene calls are TRBV5-4 and TRBJ2-3; no clear D gene. The material sequenced was peripheral blood. This TCR was sampled from a human donor in a cohort sampled during active COVID-19. The CDR3 protein is CASSSYFSTDTQYF. The CDR3 nucleotides are TGTGCCAGCAGCTCATACTTTAGCACAGATACGCAGTATTTT.